This T cell receptor (beta chain) was captured by sequencing in a study of regulatory T cells in long-lasting Graves disease. Study as a whole: Antithyroid drugs had been taken by newly diagnosed Graves' patients for under 3 months.

General study points: The TCR repertoire of persistent Graves' patients was less diverse than that of newly diagnosed ones. Among persistent patients, a larger number of public clonotypes were shared (approximately 3,000) than among newly diagnosed patients (about 970).

The germline V gene encodes CDR1 LNHDA and CDR2 SQIVND (reference sequence). V was cut by 3 bases and J by 4 bases, with 15 bases left in between. The CDR3 loop spans 15 amino acids. The table lists this clonotype with many counts. What it recognizes is unknown. Through Arm-PCR of CDR3 regions and iRepertoire HTBI primers, TCR beta libraries were built. TCRdb analysed the multiplex PCR reads with MiXCR anew, one entry per CDR3 protein. Of about 320,000 distinct CDR3 sequences in the sample, about 20% were seen once. Sample time point: newly diagnosed GD, antithyroid drugs for less than 3 months. After RNA was extracted from PBMCs, the TCR library was made from it. Graves' disease diagnosis was established per American Thyroid Association guidelines.

The V call is TRBV19, the J call TRBJ2-5; D gene ambiguous. This receptor was taken from a female donor with Graves disease. The source material was peripheral blood mononuclear cells (PBMCs), sampled at new diagnosis, from a patient treated with antithyroid drugs. The CDR3 spells CASSISQPSIETQYF. The CDR3 coding sequence is TGTGCCAGTAGTATCTCCCAGCCTTCCATAGAGACCCAGTACTTC. Based on the CDR3 plus reference TRBV19 and TRBJ2-5, the full variable domain is DGGITQSPKYLFRKEGQNVTLSCEQNLNHDAMYWYRQDPGQGLRLIYYSQIVNDFQKGDIAEGYSVSREKKESFPLTVTSAQKNPTAFYLCASSISQPSIETQYFGPGTRLLVL.